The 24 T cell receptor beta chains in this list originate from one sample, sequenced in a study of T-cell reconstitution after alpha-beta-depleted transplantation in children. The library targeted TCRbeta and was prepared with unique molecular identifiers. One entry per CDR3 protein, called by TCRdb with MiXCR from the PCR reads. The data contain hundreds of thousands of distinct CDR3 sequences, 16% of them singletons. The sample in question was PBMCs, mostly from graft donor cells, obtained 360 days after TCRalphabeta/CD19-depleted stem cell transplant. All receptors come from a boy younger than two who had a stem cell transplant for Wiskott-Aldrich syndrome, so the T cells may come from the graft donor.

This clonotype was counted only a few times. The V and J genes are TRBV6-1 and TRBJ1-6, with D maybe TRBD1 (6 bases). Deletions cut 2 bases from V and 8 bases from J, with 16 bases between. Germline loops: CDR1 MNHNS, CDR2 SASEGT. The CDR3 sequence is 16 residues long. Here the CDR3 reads CASSEWGGGQYSPLHF. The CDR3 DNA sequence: TGTGCCAGCAGTGAATGGGGGGGAGGACAGTATTCACCCCTCCACTTT.

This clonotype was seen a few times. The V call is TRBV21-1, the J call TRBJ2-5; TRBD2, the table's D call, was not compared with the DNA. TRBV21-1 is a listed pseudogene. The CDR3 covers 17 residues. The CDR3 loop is CASSKGYRASWRETQYF. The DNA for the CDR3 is TGTGCCAGCAGCAAAGGCTACCGGGCCTCCTGGCGAGAGACCCAGTACTTC.

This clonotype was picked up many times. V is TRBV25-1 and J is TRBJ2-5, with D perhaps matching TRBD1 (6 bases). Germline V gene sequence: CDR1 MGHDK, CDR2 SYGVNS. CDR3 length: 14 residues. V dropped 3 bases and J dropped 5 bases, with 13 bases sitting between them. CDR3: CASSDLQGWETQYF. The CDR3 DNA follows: TGTGCCAGCAGTGATCTACAGGGTTGGGAGACCCAGTACTTC.

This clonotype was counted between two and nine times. In DNA form, the CDR3 reads TGCGCCAGCAGCCTGGGTCTTTCTGTCGGCGGGACGCTCACAGATACGCAGTATTTT. It translates to CASSLGLSVGGTLTDTQYF. The V gene is TRBV5-1, the J gene TRBJ2-3; a possible D gene is TRBD2 (6 bases). The CDR3 contains 19 residues. In germline, CDR1 is SGHRS, CDR2 YFSETQ. Trimming took 4 bases from V and 2 from J, leaving 26 bases between them.

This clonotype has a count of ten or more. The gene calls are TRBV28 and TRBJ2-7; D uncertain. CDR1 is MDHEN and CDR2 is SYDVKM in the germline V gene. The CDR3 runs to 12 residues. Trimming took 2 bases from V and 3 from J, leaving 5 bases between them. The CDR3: CASSLSFYEQYF. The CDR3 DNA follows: TGTGCCAGCAGTTTAAGCTTCTACGAGCAGTACTTC.

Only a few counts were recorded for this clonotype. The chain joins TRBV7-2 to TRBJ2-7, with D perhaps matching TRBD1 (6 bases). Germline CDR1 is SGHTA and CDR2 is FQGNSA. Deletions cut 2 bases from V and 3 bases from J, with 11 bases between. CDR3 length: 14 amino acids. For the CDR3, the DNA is TGTGCCAGCAGCTTAATTCCACAGGGCTACGAGCAGTACTTC. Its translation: CASSLIPQGYEQYF. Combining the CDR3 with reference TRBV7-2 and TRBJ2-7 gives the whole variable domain GAGVSQSPSNKVTEKGKDVELRCDPISGHTALYWYRQSLGQGLEFLIYFQGNSAPDKSGLPSDRFSAERTGGSVSTLTIQRTQQEDSAVYLCASSLIPQGYEQYFGPGTRLTVT.

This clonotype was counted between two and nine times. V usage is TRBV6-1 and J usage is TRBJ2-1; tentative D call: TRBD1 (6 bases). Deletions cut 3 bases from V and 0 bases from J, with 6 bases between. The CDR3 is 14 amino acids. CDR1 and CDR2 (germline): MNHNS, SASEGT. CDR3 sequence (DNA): TGTGCCAGCAGTGACAGGGGCTCCTACAATGAGCAGTTCTTC. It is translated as CASSDRGSYNEQFF.

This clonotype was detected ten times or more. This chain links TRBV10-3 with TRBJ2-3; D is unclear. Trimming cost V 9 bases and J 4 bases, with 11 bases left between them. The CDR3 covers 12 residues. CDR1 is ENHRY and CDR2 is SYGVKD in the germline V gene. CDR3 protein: CAMGPMADTQYF. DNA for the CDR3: TGTGCCATGGGTCCGATGGCAGATACGCAGTATTTT.

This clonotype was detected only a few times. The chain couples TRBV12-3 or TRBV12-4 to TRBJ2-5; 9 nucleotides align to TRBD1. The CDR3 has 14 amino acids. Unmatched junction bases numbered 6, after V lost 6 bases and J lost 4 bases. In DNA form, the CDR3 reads TGTGCCAGCAGCATAACAGGGGGCCGAGAGACCCAGTACTTC. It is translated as CASSITGGRETQYF.

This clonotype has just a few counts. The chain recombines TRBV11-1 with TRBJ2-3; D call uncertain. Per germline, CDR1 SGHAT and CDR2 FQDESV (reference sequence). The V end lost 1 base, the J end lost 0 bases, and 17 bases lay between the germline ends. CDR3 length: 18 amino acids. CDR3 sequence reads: CASSLDRDFKSSTDTQYF. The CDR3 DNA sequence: TGTGCCAGCAGCTTAGATAGGGATTTTAAGAGCAGCACAGATACGCAGTATTTT.

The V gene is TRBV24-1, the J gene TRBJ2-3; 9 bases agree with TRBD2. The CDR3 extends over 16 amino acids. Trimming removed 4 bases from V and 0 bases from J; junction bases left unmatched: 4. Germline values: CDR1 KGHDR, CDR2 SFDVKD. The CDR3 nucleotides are TGTGCCACCAGTGACATAGCGGGAGAGAGCACAGATACGCAGTATTTT. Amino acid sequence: CATSDIAGESTDTQYF.

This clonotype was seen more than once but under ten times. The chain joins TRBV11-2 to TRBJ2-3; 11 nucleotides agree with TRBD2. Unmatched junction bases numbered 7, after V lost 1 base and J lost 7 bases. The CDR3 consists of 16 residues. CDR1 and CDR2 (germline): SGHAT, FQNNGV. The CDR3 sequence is CASSLALAGGIHTQYF. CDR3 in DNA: TGTGCCAGCAGCTTAGCCCTAGCGGGGGGCATACATACGCAGTATTTT.

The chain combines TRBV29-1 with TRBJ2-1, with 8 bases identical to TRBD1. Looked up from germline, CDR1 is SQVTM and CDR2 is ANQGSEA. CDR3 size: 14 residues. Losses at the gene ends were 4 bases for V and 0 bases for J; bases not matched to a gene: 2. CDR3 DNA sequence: TGCAGCGTTGTGGGGACAGGCTCCTACAATGAGCAGTTCTTC. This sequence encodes CSVVGTGSYNEQFF.

The CDR3 bases are TGTGCCATCAGTGTGATTAGCGGGAGGGCCTGGTTCGAGCAGTACTTC. It codes for CAISVISGRAWFEQYF. The genes are TRBV10-3 and TRBJ2-7, with 11 bases fitting TRBD2. This CDR3 comprises 16 residues. Germline assignment: CDR1 ENHRY and CDR2 SYGVKD. V dropped 4 bases and J dropped 6; count of bases not matched to a gene: 11.

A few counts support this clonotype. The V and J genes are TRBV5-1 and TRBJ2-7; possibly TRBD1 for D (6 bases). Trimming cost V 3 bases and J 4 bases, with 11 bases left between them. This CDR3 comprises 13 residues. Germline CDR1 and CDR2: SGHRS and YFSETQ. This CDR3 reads CASSSRTEYEQYF. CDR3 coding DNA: TGCGCCAGCAGCTCACGGACAGAGTACGAGCAGTACTTC.

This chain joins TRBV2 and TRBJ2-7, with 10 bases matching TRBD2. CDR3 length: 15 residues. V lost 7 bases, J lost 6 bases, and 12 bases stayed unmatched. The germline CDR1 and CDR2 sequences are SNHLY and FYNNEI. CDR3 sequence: CASTPGLADRLEQYF. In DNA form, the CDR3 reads TGTGCCAGCACCCCCGGACTAGCGGACCGCCTCGAGCAGTACTTC.

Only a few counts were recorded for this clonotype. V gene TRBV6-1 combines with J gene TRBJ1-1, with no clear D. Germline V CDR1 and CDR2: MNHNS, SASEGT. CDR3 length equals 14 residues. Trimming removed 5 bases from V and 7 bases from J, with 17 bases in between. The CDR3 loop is CASSTTITPFEAFF. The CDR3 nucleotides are TGTGCCAGCAGTACGACTATCACCCCGTTTGAAGCTTTCTTT.

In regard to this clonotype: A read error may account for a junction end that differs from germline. The CDR3 reads CASSFGTWGNQHQHF. The CDR3 region has the DNA TGTGCCAGCAGTTTCGGAACATGGGGGAATCAGCACCAGCATTTT. J is TRBJ1-5 and V is TRBV12-3 or TRBV12-4; perhaps TRBD1 as D (5 bases). The CDR3 sequence is 15 residues long.

The CDR3 coding sequence is TGTGCCAGCAGCTTAAGTGGGCGGGGGCCTACTAGCGGGAGGGCGGAGACCCAGTACTTC. This codes for CASSLSGRGPTSGRAETQYF. V gene TRBV11-2 combines with J gene TRBJ2-5; 13 bases are a match to TRBD2. J was trimmed by 5 bases and V by 2 bases; bases with no gene match: 17. The CDR3 sequence is 20 residues long. Germline V CDR1 and CDR2: SGHAT, FQNNGV.

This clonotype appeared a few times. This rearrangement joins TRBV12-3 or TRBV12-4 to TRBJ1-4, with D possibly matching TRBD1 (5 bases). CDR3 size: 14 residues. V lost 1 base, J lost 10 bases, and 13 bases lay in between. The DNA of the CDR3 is TGTGCCAGCAGTTTAGGAGGAGAGGGGCGAAAACTGTTTTTT. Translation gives CASSLGGEGRKLFF.

CDR3 amino acids: CACWEQGFSGANVLTF. For the CDR3, the DNA is TGTGCCTGCTGGGAACAGGGATTCTCTGGGGCCAACGTCCTGACTTTC. This sequence joins TRBV27 and TRBJ2-6; tentative D call: TRBD1 (6 bases). The CDR3 is made up of 16 amino acids. Germline V gene sequence: CDR1 MNHEY, CDR2 SMNVEV (reference sequence). V lost 11 bases and J 0 bases, leaving 17 bases between the germline ends. The full variable domain, completed using reference TRBV27 and TRBJ2-6, is EAQVTQNPRYLITVTGKKLTVTCSQNMNHEYMSWYRQDPGLGLRQIYYSMNVEVTDKGDVPEGYKVSRKEKRNFPLILESPSPNQTSLYFCACWEQGFSGANVLTFGAGSRLTVL.

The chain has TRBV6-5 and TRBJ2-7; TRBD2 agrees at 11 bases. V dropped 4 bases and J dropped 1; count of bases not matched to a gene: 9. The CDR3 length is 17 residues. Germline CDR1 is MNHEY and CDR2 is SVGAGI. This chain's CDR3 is CASSSPKLAGVSYEQYF. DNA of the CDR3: TGTGCCAGCAGTTCGCCGAAACTAGCGGGGGTATCCTACGAGCAGTACTTC.

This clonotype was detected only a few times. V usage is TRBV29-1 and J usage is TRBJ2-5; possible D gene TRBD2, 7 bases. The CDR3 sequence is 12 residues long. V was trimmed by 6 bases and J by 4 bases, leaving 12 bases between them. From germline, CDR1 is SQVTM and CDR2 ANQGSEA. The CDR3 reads CSVCRGAETQYF. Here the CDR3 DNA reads TGCAGCGTCTGCCGGGGGGCAGAGACCCAGTACTTC.

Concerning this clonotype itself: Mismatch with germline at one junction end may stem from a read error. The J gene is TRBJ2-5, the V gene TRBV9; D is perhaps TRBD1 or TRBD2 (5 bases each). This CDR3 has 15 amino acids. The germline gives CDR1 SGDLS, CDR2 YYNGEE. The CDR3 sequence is CASSYLGTSRETQHF. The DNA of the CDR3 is TGTGCCAGCAGCTACCTAGGGACCTCGCGAGAGACCCAGCACTTC.